The 11 T cell receptor beta chains given below trace back to one sample, sequenced in a study of blood T cell repertoires in COVID-19 (dated by TCRdb to about 2020). The method was the immunoSEQ multiplex PCR assay. This is the immuneACCESS table as TCRdb keeps it, with only in-frame sequences that have V and J called. A part of the clones is gone; compared with another copy, unresolved V genes explain less than half, and the rest is unexplained. Recorded for this sample are 250,000 to 350,000 clones; around 89% of them occurred a single time. Around 0.8% of the sample rests with the top ten. Sequencing was performed on peripheral blood. The source is a young man with acute or convalescent COVID-19.

The chain couples TRBV19 to TRBJ1-6; no clear D gene. Trimming took off 7 bases at V and 11 bases at J, with 18 bases between the two ends. Germline loops: CDR1 LNHDA, CDR2 SQIVND (reference sequence). CDR3 length: 14 residues. CDR3 loop: CASNWARGDAPLHF. The DNA of the CDR3 is TGTGCCAGTAATTGGGCCCGCGGGGATGCACCCCTCCACTTT.

This clone was seen once. The chain carries TRBV9 and TRBJ2-2; TRBD1 matches 7 bases. Germline lookup yields CDR1 SGDLS and CDR2 YYNGEE. With 4 bases clipped from V and 3 bases from J, the junction kept 9 bases outside the gene matches. The CDR3 has 16 residues. The CDR3 region has the DNA TGTGCCAGCAGCCCTCCCGGGACAGTTCACACCGGGGAGCTGTTTTTT. Translation gives CASSPPGTVHTGELFF.

The rearrangement links TRBV10-1 to TRBJ2-1, with a weak D call TRBD2 (7 bases). This CDR3 comprises 20 residues. Germline CDR1 and CDR2: WNHNN and SYGVQD (reference sequence). V dropped 0 bases and J dropped 4 bases, with 25 bases sitting between them. CDR3 amino acids: CASSESSWASGGGGYNEQFF. CDR3 sequence (DNA): TGCGCCAGCAGTGAGTCGTCTTGGGCTAGCGGAGGGGGAGGGTACAATGAGCAGTTCTTC.

The chain recombines TRBV5-1 with TRBJ1-6; D is perhaps TRBD1 (6 bases). Trimming stripped 4 bases from V and 0 bases from J, with 14 bases between. The V gene's germline CDR1 is SGHRS and CDR2 YFSETQ. The CDR3 is made up of 17 amino acids. The CDR3 DNA is TGCGCCAGCAGCCCAGGCCAGGGGAGCTCCTATAATTCACCCCTCCACTTT. Its protein is CASSPGQGSSYNSPLHF.

This clone appeared a few times. The chain employs TRBV5-1 and TRBJ1-4; perhaps TRBD1 as D (6 bases). This CDR3 is built from 14 residues. Germline V gives CDR1 SGHRS, CDR2 YFSETQ. V lost 4 bases and J lost 7, with 14 bases in between. CDR3 loop: CASSVRGGGEKLFF. The CDR3 region has the DNA TGCGCCAGCAGCGTCAGGGGTGGGGGTGAAAAACTGTTTTTT.

The chain carries TRBV4-2 and TRBJ1-5; 7 bases line up with TRBD1. The CDR3 spans 20 residues. The junction had 17 bases not matched to a gene; V was cut back by 0 bases and J by 3 bases. CDR1 is LGHNA and CDR2 is YNFKEQ in the germline V gene. The CDR3 protein is CASSQDTGVFGGQFNQPQHF. Written as DNA, the CDR3 is TGTGCCAGCAGCCAAGATACGGGTGTGTTTGGGGGACAGTTCAATCAGCCCCAGCATTTT.

This chain uses TRBV28 with TRBJ1-4; 7 nucleotides match TRBD1. The CDR3 contains 13 residues. CDR1 and CDR2 from the germline V gene are MDHEN and SYDVKM. Unmatched junction bases numbered 6, after V lost 10 bases and J lost 4 bases. The CDR3 loop reads CATGTAHNEKLFF. The CDR3 bases are TGTGCCACCGGGACAGCTCATAATGAAAAACTGTTTTTT.

V gene TRBV6-6 combines with J gene TRBJ1-2, with a weak D call TRBD1 (5 bases). V was cut by 6 bases and J by 8 bases, with 19 bases left in between. Per the germline V gene, CDR1 is MNHNY and CDR2 is SVGAGI (reference sequence). The length of the CDR3 is 14 residues. CDR3 residues: CASRSSEGRRGYTF. DNA of the CDR3: TGTGCCAGCAGGTCCTCTGAGGGGAGGAGAGGCTACACCTTC.

The J gene is TRBJ2-7, the V gene TRBV6-5; 9 bases agree with TRBD1. There are 13 residues in the CDR3. V lost 6 bases and J lost 5; bases outside the gene matches: 5. Germline V lookup: CDR1 MNHEY, CDR2 SVGAGI. This CDR3 reads CASRDRGGHEQYF. DNA of the CDR3: TGTGCCAGCAGGGACAGGGGAGGCCACGAGCAGTACTTC.

This CDR3 reads CASRARTNHQPQHF. For the CDR3, the DNA is TGTGCCAGCAGGGCTAGGACAAACCACCAGCCCCAGCATTTT. The rearrangement joins TRBV28 to TRBJ1-5; D may be TRBD1 (5 bases). The germline CDR1 and CDR2 sequences are MDHEN and SYDVKM. This CDR3 contains 14 residues. The V end lost 6 bases, the J end lost 7 bases, and 16 bases lay between the germline ends.

This clone occurred once. The gene calls are TRBV20-1 and TRBJ2-2, with D perhaps TRBD2 (5 bases). Between the trimmed V and J ends, which lost 3 bases and 0 bases, there was a span of 11 bases. This CDR3 spans 15 amino acids. Per the germline V gene, CDR1 is DFQATT and CDR2 is SNEGSKA (reference sequence). CDR3 residues: CSASDLASNTGELFF. The DNA for the CDR3 is TGCAGTGCTAGTGATCTAGCCTCGAACACCGGGGAGCTGTTTTTT.